This T cell receptor beta chain originates from a study of Graves' ophthalmopathy and Graves' hyperthyroidism. Pregnant or lactating patients and those with other autoimmune diseases or uncontrolled infections were excluded. From RNA, the CDR3 regions of TCR beta chains were amplified and sequenced. Amplification began with first-round RT-PCR using HTBI primers, then second-round multiplex PCR was performed. TCRdb analysed the multiplex PCR reads with MiXCR anew, one entry per CDR3 protein. The table has about 1.2 million distinct CDR3 sequences, roughly two fifths seen once. The CDR3 is 15 amino acids. Between the trimmed V and J ends, which lost 3 bases and 1 base, there was a span of 12 bases.

V is TRBV12-3 or TRBV12-4 and J is TRBJ2-5, with no clear D. Sequenced: peripheral blood or thyroid tissue (not recorded which). The sequence was collected from an adult man with Graves' hyperthyroidism. CDR3 sequence: CASSLRRLIQETQYF. The CDR3 DNA is TGTGCCAGCAGTTTGAGGCGTCTAATCCAAGAGACCCAGTACTTC.